Described below is a single TCR beta chain sequence and its context. The antigen this receptor binds is unknown. Per-base qualities were not stored, and no clone one base away is much larger. The source of the sample is a study of tumor-infiltrating lymphocytes in primary liver carcinoma (dated by TCRdb to 2016 to 2017). Background for the entire study: Between November 2015 and March 2016, a few patients in China with histopathologically diagnosed primary liver carcinoma had surgical resection. Of the five patients, three men and two women aged 30 to 69 years, four had hepatocellular carcinoma and one had combined HCC and intrahepatic cholangiocarcinoma. Tumors of the five patients were stage T1-T3 N0M0 with maximum diameters of roughly 4.2 to 11 cm. Each sample produced roughly 3.65 to 7.13 million productive TCRbeta reads, and read depth showed no significant difference between tissue types. For each liver tumor, the study sampled five regions along with adjacent normal tissue and blood, and applied TCRbeta repertoire sequencing, expression microarrays and whole-exome sequencing. A total of some 35 specimens from 5 patients underwent TCRbeta repertoire sequencing, comprising 25 tumor regions, 5 adjacent noncancerous liver tissues and 5 peripheral blood samples. High reproducibility was observed for the technical replicate repertoires, with mean shared-clone rates about 0.89 and correlation coefficients above 0.98.

Using a constant-region primer and ProtoScript II reverse transcriptase, TCRbeta-specific cDNA was reverse-transcribed from around 520 ng total RNA. The TCRbeta libraries were prepared through three rounds of nested multiplex PCR following a slightly modified ARM-PCR procedure. Each of the first two PCR rounds ran for around 9 cycles and used multiplex TRBV1-TRBV30 forward primers together with a Cbeta reverse primer. Sample barcodes and Illumina adapters were added in a final 25-cycle PCR with Deep VentR polymerase. Before sequencing, amplicons of 200-500 bp were gel-purified using a QIAquick gel extraction kit. TCRbeta amplicons were sequenced on an Illumina HiSeq 2500 with 250-bp paired-end reads. The authors processed their data as follows. Quality trimming of reads was performed with Trimmomatic v0.33, and paired reads were merged with FLASH v1.2.11 so that full CDR3 sequences could be recovered. V, D and J germline segments were assigned to the rearranged TCRbeta sequences by MiGEC v1.2.1b. VDJtools v1.0.0 computed clonotype statistics and Shannon-Wiener diversity indices. Except for diversity analysis, only each sample's 250 most abundant clonotypes were used in subsequent analyses to reduce sampling bias. TCRdb reran the public reads through fastp at Q25 and MiXCR, keeping productive beta chains. Entries that share a CDR3 protein sequence are merged under the most common genes and DNA. TCRdb assigned the V and J calls; the authors' analysis was not used. In all, the sample holds nearly 200,000 distinct CDR3 sequences, and less than 75% of those were seen once. Roughly 6.8% of the sample belongs to the ten largest clones.

Here is what the overall study found, with its caveats: Only 4 to 6 patients were included in the study, and the authors note that the findings should be validated in a larger study. Only the TCR beta chain was sequenced, so true repertoire diversity is likely underestimated because unpaired alpha chains were not captured. Compared with blood, tumors had a significantly larger share of the repertoire taken up by the top 250 clones (p = 0.039). Repertoire overlap was found to be higher between tumor regions (mean approximately 35%) than between tumor-adjacent (approximately 17%) or tumor-blood (around 15%) pairs, consistent with antigen-driven expansion. Bulk unsorted samples precluded comparing CD4+ and CD8+ T cell repertoires.

TRIzol reagent was used to extract blood RNA from unsorted whole blood, while the DNeasy Blood & Tissue kit provided the germline DNA. Patients had chronic HBV infection and were treatment-naive at sampling. About 4 milliliters of peripheral blood were collected into K2EDTA tubes before surgery. CDR1 and CDR2 (SGHDT, YYEEEE) derive from the germline V gene. From the cysteine up to the phenylalanine, the CDR3 has a length of 15 residues. Only the CDR3 portion is preserved as DNA: 45 bases, with reading frame beginning at the first base. V loses 1 base, J loses 4 bases, and the germline ends lie 11 bases apart.

The sequenced sample consisted of peripheral blood. The receptor was derived from a woman in her fifties or sixties with primary liver carcinoma and hepatitis B virus infection. This chain is built from TRBV5-6 and TRBJ2-2; TRBD1 might be the D gene, on 6 matching bases. The DNA sequence is TGTGCCAGCAGCTTGAGGACAGTAACCACCGGGGAGCTGTTTTTT. This yields the protein CASSLRTVTTGELFF.